The 5 T cell receptor beta chains below were found in one sample sequenced in a study of blood T cell repertoires in COVID-19. Here immunoSEQ multiplex PCR was the method, and the copy in TCRdb shows in-frame clones only, minus some. The repertoire has about 160,000 clones, around four fifths of them found once; the top ten carry approximately 12%. Sequencing was carried out using peripheral blood. The receptor set was obtained from a man between 65 and 85 years old who had recovered from COVID-19.

The chain recombines TRBV15 with TRBJ2-1; D unresolved. V lost 0 bases and J 1 base, leaving 10 bases between the germline ends. The CDR3 is made up of 16 amino acids. The germline V gene encodes CDR1 LNHNV and CDR2 YYDKDF (reference sequence). CDR3 region: CATSRDSLRSYNEQFF. The CDR3, as DNA: TGTGCCACCAGCAGAGATAGCCTACGATCCTACAATGAGCAGTTCTTC.

The V and J genes are TRBV2 and TRBJ2-6; perhaps TRBD1 as D (5 bases). The ends were cut back, 7 bases at V and 0 bases at J, with 13 bases in the middle. The CDR3 runs 16 residues. Germline V gene lookup returns CDR1 SNHLY and CDR2 FYNNEI. The CDR3 DNA reads TGTGCCAGCAATCCGACAGAGAGCTCTGGGGCCAACGTCCTGACTTTC. It specifies CASNPTESSGANVLTF.

This chain uses TRBV30 with TRBJ1-2; perhaps TRBD1 as D (5 bases). Trimming cost V 0 bases and J 6 bases, with 17 bases left between them. Per the germline V gene, CDR1 is GTSNPN and CDR2 is SVGIG (reference sequence). The CDR3 covers 15 residues. CDR3: CAWSVISGTGDGYTF. The DNA for the CDR3 is TGTGCCTGGAGTGTCATCTCAGGGACGGGGGATGGCTACACCTTC.

The chain uses TRBV3-1 (or the pseudogene TRBV3-2) and TRBJ1-6; D possibly corresponds to TRBD1 (6 bases). This CDR3 is 17 amino acids long. The V gene lost 4 bases and the J gene lost 10 bases, with 23 bases spanning the gap. Germline lookup yields CDR1 LGHDT and CDR2 YNNKEL (reference sequence). CDR3 coding DNA: TGTGCCAGCAGCCCACCCGGAGTTGGGGGGGCAAGATCACCCCTCCACTTT. Protein sequence: CASSPPGVGGARSPLHF.

This chain joins TRBV5-1 and TRBJ2-5; TRBD1 is a possible D gene (5 bases). V was trimmed by 0 bases and J by 0 bases, leaving 6 bases between them. Germline V lookup: CDR1 SGHRS, CDR2 YFSETQ. CDR3 length: 14 amino acids. DNA for the CDR3: TGCGCCAGCAGCTTGGGACAGAACCAAGAGACCCAGTACTTC. Its protein is CASSLGQNQETQYF.